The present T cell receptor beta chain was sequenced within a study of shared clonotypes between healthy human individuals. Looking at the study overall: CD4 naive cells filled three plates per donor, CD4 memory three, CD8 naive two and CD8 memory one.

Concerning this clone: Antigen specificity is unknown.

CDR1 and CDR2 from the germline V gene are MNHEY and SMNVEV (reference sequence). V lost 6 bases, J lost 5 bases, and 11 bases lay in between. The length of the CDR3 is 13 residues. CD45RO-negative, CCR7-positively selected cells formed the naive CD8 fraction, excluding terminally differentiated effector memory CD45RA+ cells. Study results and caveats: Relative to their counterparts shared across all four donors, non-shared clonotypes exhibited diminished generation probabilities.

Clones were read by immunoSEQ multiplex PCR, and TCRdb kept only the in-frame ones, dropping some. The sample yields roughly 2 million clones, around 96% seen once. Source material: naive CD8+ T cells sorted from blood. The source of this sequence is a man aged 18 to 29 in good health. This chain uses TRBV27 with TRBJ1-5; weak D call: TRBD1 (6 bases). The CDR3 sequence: CASRGGDYQPQHF. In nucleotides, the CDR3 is TGTGCCAGCAGAGGGGGGGACTATCAGCCCCAGCATTTT.